The clone carrying this T cell receptor beta chain was seen a handful of times. What it recognizes is unknown. TCR sequencing used cDNA made by reverse transcription of extracted RNA. This table comes from immunoSEQ multiplex PCR, and its TCRdb copy is limited to in-frame clones, with some not included. The sample includes roughly 20,000 clones, 60% to 65% of them seen just once. In a group of about five patients, CD4+ cells were sorted into CD25+CD127- cells. Punch biopsies of lesional scalp, plus peripheral blood, were taken from alopecia areata patients. Researchers picked out CD4+ and CD8+ T cells from PBMCs by sorting. This entry belongs to a study of CD8+ T cells in alopecia areata. Points from the study as a whole: In patients, TCRs were shared less clearly than in mice, and HLA may possibly be involved. Relative to normal scalp, lesional scalp, especially alopecia totalis/universalis, showed higher clonality.

Trimming took off 1 base at V and 2 bases at J, with 9 bases between the two ends. Germline V gene sequence: CDR1 SGHTA, CDR2 FQGNSA. This CDR3 spans 15 amino acids. The sequence derives from a human donor with alopecia areata. The rearrangement links TRBV7-2 to TRBJ2-1; D remains unclear. Sample: CD4+ Tregs sorted from blood. The CDR3 reads CASSLGFRAYNEQFF. Written as DNA, the CDR3 is TGTGCCAGCAGCTTAGGTTTTCGGGCCTACAATGAGCAGTTCTTC.